This entry lists 24 T cell receptor beta chains sequenced from one sample in a study of response to subunit inactivated influenza vaccine. A single record per CDR3 protein comes from TCRdb applying MiXCR to the RT-PCR reads. The sample shows around 490,000 distinct CDR3 sequences, approximately 7.7% of them seen only once. The starting material was PBMCs from blood, obtained less than 30 months after vaccination. The receptor set was obtained from a man in his fifties or sixties who received an inactivated influenza vaccine.

The chain has TRBV11-2 and TRBJ2-7; 9 bases agree with TRBD1. The germline gives CDR1 SGHAT, CDR2 FQNNGV. This CDR3 spans 14 amino acids. V dropped 1 base and J dropped 7; count of bases not matched to a gene: 5. The CDR3 is CASSLGDRVGEQYF. The CDR3 DNA reads as TGTGCCAGCAGCTTAGGGGACAGGGTCGGGGAGCAGTACTTC. Supplemented by reference TRBV11-2 and TRBJ2-7, the full variable domain reads EAGVAQSPRYKIIEKRQSVAFWCNPISGHATLYWYQQILGQGPKLLIQFQNNGVVDDSQLPKDRFSAERLKGVDSTLKIQPAKLEDSAVYLCASSLGDRVGEQYFGPGTRLTVT.

This clonotype turned up a few times. CDR3 amino acids: CASSFPIGQETQYF. CDR3 DNA: TGTGCCAGCAGCTTCCCCATAGGGCAAGAGACCCAGTACTTC. The genes are TRBV7-9 and TRBJ2-5, with D uncertain. V was shortened by 3 bases and J by 2 bases, with 10 bases between the two germline ends. The CDR3 is 14 residues long. The V gene's germline CDR1 is SEHNR and CDR2 FQNEAQ (reference sequence).

This clonotype was seen only a few times. The chain has TRBV10-3 and TRBJ2-3, with D tentatively TRBD1 (5 bases). Trimming took 1 base from V and 4 from J, leaving 15 bases between them. Germline V gene sequence: CDR1 ENHRY, CDR2 SYGVKD. There are 16 residues in the CDR3. CDR3 in amino acids: CAISEWSGREADTQYF. CDR3 DNA: TGTGCCATCAGTGAGTGGTCAGGGCGTGAGGCAGATACGCAGTATTTT.

The sample holds many counts of this clonotype. The chain has TRBV12-3 or TRBV12-4 and TRBJ2-1, with D perhaps being TRBD1 or TRBD2 (5 bases each). This CDR3 region has 11 residues. Trimming shortened V by 5 bases and J by 8 bases, and 7 bases separated the two germline ends. CDR3 amino acids: CASSQGDEQFF. The CDR3 coding sequence is TGTGCCAGCAGTCAGGGAGATGAGCAGTTCTTC.

This clonotype was seen only a few times. The rearrangement joins TRBV12-3 or TRBV12-4 to TRBJ1-1; D gene ambiguous. The germline V and J ends were trimmed by 1 base and 6 bases, with 12 bases remaining between them. The CDR3 extends over 14 amino acids. In nucleotides, the CDR3 is TGTGCCAGCAGTTTAGGTGTTGGGGTGGCTGAAGCTTTCTTT. This codes for CASSLGVGVAEAFF.

V is TRBV6-1 and J is TRBJ1-1; TRBD1 is a possible D gene (6 bases). The CDR3 runs 15 residues. Germline CDR1 reads MNHNS; CDR2 reads SASEGT. The V and J ends lost 6 bases and 5 bases respectively, with 19 bases between them. This chain's CDR3 is CASSPPRGGRTEAFF. CDR3 sequence (DNA): TGTGCCAGCAGCCCACCCCGAGGGGGTAGGACTGAAGCTTTCTTT.

Many counts were recorded for this clonotype. CDR3 loop: CATSDARLTGELFF. CDR3 coding DNA: TGTGCCACCAGTGATGCCAGACTCACCGGGGAGCTGTTTTTT. V is TRBV24-1 and J is TRBJ2-2, with no clear D. V was shortened by 3 bases and J by 4 bases, with 8 bases between the two germline ends. The CDR3 spans 14 residues. Per germline, CDR1 KGHDR and CDR2 SFDVKD.

This sequence joins TRBV30 and TRBJ2-1; 9 bases line up with TRBD1. CDR1 GTSNPN and CDR2 SVGIG come from the germline V gene (reference sequence). V lost 0 bases to trimming and J lost 6 bases; unmatched junction nucleotides: 6. This CDR3 comprises 15 residues. The CDR3 region is CAWSVGTGPLNEQFF. The CDR3 region has the DNA TGTGCCTGGAGTGTGGGGACAGGGCCCCTCAATGAGCAGTTCTTC.

This clonotype was seen many times. This chain joins TRBV27 and TRBJ2-3, with a weak D call TRBD1 (6 bases). The CDR3 length is 14 residues. Germline V gives CDR1 MNHEY, CDR2 SMNVEV (reference sequence). Trimming cost V 3 bases and J 2 bases, with 9 bases left between them. CDR3 DNA sequence: TGTGCCAGCAGTTTTCAGGGGCCCACAGATACGCAGTATTTT. Protein product: CASSFQGPTDTQYF.

The V call is TRBV11-2, the J call TRBJ2-1, with 8 bases matching TRBD2. CDR1 SGHAT and CDR2 FQNNGV come from the germline V gene. Unmatched junction bases numbered 5, after V lost 1 base and J lost 6 bases. The CDR3 has 15 amino acids. Here the CDR3 DNA reads TGTGCCAGCAGCTTAGCGGGGGGGCGGGTCAATGAGCAGTTCTTC. Translation gives CASSLAGGRVNEQFF. Full variable domain (remainder filled in from reference TRBV11-2 and TRBJ2-1): EAGVAQSPRYKIIEKRQSVAFWCNPISGHATLYWYQQILGQGPKLLIQFQNNGVVDDSQLPKDRFSAERLKGVDSTLKIQPAKLEDSAVYLCASSLAGGRVNEQFFGPGTRLTVL.

This clonotype was picked up many times. The V and J genes are TRBV7-2 and TRBJ1-5; D unresolved. The CDR3 covers 13 residues. V dropped 1 base and J dropped 4 bases, with 5 bases sitting between them. The germline V gene encodes CDR1 SGHTA and CDR2 FQGNSA. The CDR3 DNA sequence: TGTGCCAGCAGCTTAGGCAAGAATCAGCCCCAGCATTTT. Translating gives CASSLGKNQPQHF. Using reference TRBV7-2 and TRBJ1-5 for the parts outside the CDR3, the full variable domain is GAGVSQSPSNKVTEKGKDVELRCDPISGHTALYWYRQSLGQGLEFLIYFQGNSAPDKSGLPSDRFSAERTGGSVSTLTIQRTQQEDSAVYLCASSLGKNQPQHFGDGTRLSIL.

This clonotype turned up a few times. This rearrangement joins TRBV6-2 or TRBV6-3 to TRBJ1-2; perhaps TRBD1 as D (6 bases). The CDR3 extends over 14 amino acids. The ends were cut back, 5 bases at V and 3 bases at J, with 13 bases in the middle. Germline assignment: CDR1 MNHEY and CDR2 SVGEGT. The CDR3 nucleotides are TGTGCCAGCAGTAGCCCCAGGGGTGACTATGGCTACACCTTC. As protein: CASSSPRGDYGYTF.

V usage is TRBV5-6 and J usage is TRBJ1-4, with 8 bases aligning to TRBD1. V trimming: 5 bases; J trimming: 7 bases; junction bases outside the gene matches: 10. CDR3 length: 15 amino acids. Germline assignment: CDR1 SGHDT and CDR2 YYEEEE. This CDR3 is CASREYSGTGEKLFF. CDR3 bases: TGTGCCAGCAGAGAATATTCCGGGACAGGTGAAAAACTGTTTTTT.

There are a few counts of this clonotype. This rearrangement joins TRBV6-5 to TRBJ1-6; D gene unclear. V lost 4 bases and J lost 7, with 11 bases in between. CDR1 is MNHEY, CDR2 SVGAGI, per germline. CDR3 size: 14 residues. The CDR3 nucleotides read TGTGCCAGCAGTTCGACTAGTCGGAATTCACCCCTCCACTTT. Protein sequence: CASSSTSRNSPLHF.

The genes are TRBV29-1 and TRBJ1-1, with 7 bases aligning to TRBD1. The CDR3 is 12 residues long. The V segment lost 6 bases and the J segment 5 bases; nucleotides outside the gene matches: 6. Germline-derived CDR1 and CDR2 are SQVTM and ANQGSEA. The CDR3 here is CSVDRRETEAFF. CDR3 nucleotides: TGCAGCGTGGACAGGCGTGAGACTGAAGCTTTCTTT.

A word on this clonotype: One end of the junction fails to match germline, which may point to a read error. The chain couples TRBV29-1 to TRBJ2-7; 7 bases line up with TRBD2. In germline, CDR1 is SQVTM, CDR2 ANQGSEA. The CDR3 consists of 14 residues. CDR3 amino acids: CSIELSGILYEQYF. The CDR3 DNA is TGCAGCATTGAATTGAGCGGGATTCTCTACGAGCAGTACTTC.

The chain carries TRBV7-9 and TRBJ2-3; TRBD2 aligns across 8 bases. V shed 5 bases, J shed 5 bases, and the junction held 9 bases outside the gene matches. This CDR3 region has 15 residues. Germline CDR1 SEHNR, CDR2 FQNEAQ (reference sequence). As DNA, the CDR3 is TGTGCCAGCAGCCGCCTGGCGGGAGGAATAGATACGCAGTATTTT. Residues: CASSRLAGGIDTQYF. The whole variable domain, filled in from reference TRBV7-9 and TRBJ2-3, reads DTGVSQNPRHKITKRGQNVTFRCDPISEHNRLYWYRQTLGQGPEFLTYFQNEAQLEKSRLLSDRFSAERPKGSFSTLEIQRTEQGDSAMYLCASSRLAGGIDTQYFGPGTRLTVL.

This clonotype has more than one count but fewer than ten. The V gene is TRBV12-3 or TRBV12-4, the J gene TRBJ2-3, with TRBD2 matching over 7 bases. This CDR3 comprises 15 residues. V shed 7 bases and J 2 bases; nucleotides not matched to a gene: 9. The CDR3 here is CASTLLAPNTDTQYF. DNA of the CDR3: TGTGCCAGCACCCTACTAGCGCCCAACACAGATACGCAGTATTTT.

This clonotype appeared many times. The chain has TRBV20-1 and TRBJ2-5, with D unresolved. CDR1 and CDR2 (germline): DFQATT, SNEGSKA (reference sequence). The CDR3 contains 11 residues. The V end lost 2 bases, the J end lost 5 bases, and 6 bases lay between the germline ends. CDR3 bases: TGCAGTGCTAGATCCTTGGAGACCCAGTACTTC. Protein product: CSARSLETQYF.

This clonotype was seen repeatedly, ten times or more. The chain has TRBV9 and TRBJ2-1; TRBD2 matches 9 bases. The CDR3 extends over 16 amino acids. Germline V gene data show CDR1 as SGDLS and CDR2 as YYNGEE. The J segment lost 0 bases and the V segment lost 4 bases, leaving 5 bases of the junction unmatched. The chain's CDR3 is CASSLTSGPSYNEQFF. The CDR3 bases are TGTGCCAGCAGCCTAACTAGCGGGCCCTCCTACAATGAGCAGTTCTTC.

This clonotype appeared a few times. It is unclear where the CDR3 begins or ends on the DNA, so no DNA is shown, and the CDR3 is as TCRdb lists it. The chain is built from TRBV7-6 and TRBJ2-2; TRBD1, the table's D call, lacks a check against the DNA. Both ends counted, the CDR3 spans 14 residues. The V gene's germline CDR1 is SGHVS and CDR2 FNYEAQ. The CDR3 spells CASRPKGAPGSCFF.

The chain combines TRBV7-2 with TRBJ2-2, with 10 nucleotides matching TRBD2. Germline-derived CDR1 and CDR2 are SGHTA and FQGNSA. V was clipped by 3 bases and J by 0 bases; unmatched bases: 1. The CDR3 extends over 16 amino acids. CDR3 coding DNA: TGTGCCAGCAGCTTCAGCGGGGGGGCGAACACCGGGGAGCTGTTTTTT. Protein product: CASSFSGGANTGELFF.

V and J are TRBV6-2 or TRBV6-3 and TRBJ2-1; 13 bases align to TRBD2. Germline-derived CDR1 and CDR2 are MNHEY and SVGEGT. This CDR3 is built from 13 residues. Unmatched junction bases numbered 2, after V lost 5 bases and J lost 10 bases. CDR3 bases: TGTGCCAGCAGTACGGGACTAGCGGGAGAGCAGTTCTTC. This encodes CASSTGLAGEQFF.

The V gene is TRBV7-9, the J gene TRBJ2-3; TRBD1 might be the D (7 bases). Germline CDR1 and CDR2: SEHNR and FQNEAQ (reference sequence). Between the trimmed V and J ends, which lost 2 bases and 4 bases, there was a span of 13 bases. The CDR3 has 15 amino acids. The CDR3 reads CASSLLSRGADTQYF. DNA of the CDR3: TGTGCCAGCAGCTTATTATCCAGGGGGGCAGATACGCAGTATTTT.